The clone carrying this TCR beta chain has just a few counts. Both iRepertoire HTBI primers and Arm-PCR of CDR3 regions were used to build the TCR beta libraries. TCRdb fed the multiplex PCR reads into MiXCR, producing one record per CDR3 protein. The sample lists roughly 400,000 distinct CDR3 sequences, roughly 23% seen once, with roughly an eighth in the top ten. This entry is derived from a study of regulatory T cells in long-lasting Graves disease. CDR1 SGHAT and CDR2 FQNNGV come from the germline V gene. This CDR3 is 16 amino acids long. The V gene lost 0 bases and the J gene lost 8 bases, with 17 bases spanning the gap. Indicated time point: persistent/refractory GD, antithyroid drugs over 5 years with positive TRAb. PBMC-derived RNA was used for the TCR library. From an endocrinology department in Xi'an, China, came the patients.

This sequence joins TRBV11-2 and TRBJ2-1; tentatively, D is TRBD1 or TRBD2 (7 bases each). The sequence derives from a female donor with Graves disease. The sample consisted of peripheral blood mononuclear cells (PBMCs), taken when the disease was refractory, from a patient treated with antithyroid drugs. The CDR3 DNA reads TGTGCCAGCAGCTTAGATCTCAGGCAGGGGGGGTATGAGCAGTTCTTC. As protein: CASSLDLRQGGYEQFF.